The T cell receptor (beta chain) described here comes from a study of T cell responses to AZD1222 COVID-19 vaccine. Profiled with immunoSEQ multiplex PCR; TCRdb holds only in-frame clones, not every one. The sample carries some 150,000 clones, less than 95% recorded once. Trimming removed 9 bases at V and 5 bases at J, with 10 bases between. The CDR3 has 12 amino acids. The V gene's germline CDR1 is SNHLY and CDR2 FYNNEI. On this clone: Its antigen is unidentified.

General study results and limits: The CD4 TCRs associated with vaccination extended across spike and predominated at 160-218 and 743-854. Receipt of two AZD1222 doses was followed by a rise in Spike-specific TCR breadth and depth. White British people made up most donors, females outnumbered males, and clonal diversity was possibly underestimated.

The sequence came from an adult in good health. The gene calls are TRBV2 and TRBJ2-2; TRBD1 is a possible D gene (5 bases). Sequences were derived from peripheral blood, sampled on day 0 of AZD1222 vaccination. For the CDR3, the DNA is TGTGCCAGAGACAGACGGACCGGGGAGCTGTTTTTT. Protein sequence: CARDRRTGELFF.